Following are 15 T cell receptor beta chains from one sample sequenced in a study of blood T cell repertoires in COVID-19. The table came from immunoSEQ multiplex PCR; TCRdb's copy has only in-frame clones and leaves some out. The sample consists of roughly 150,000 clones, about 79% of them appearing once. Sequencing input: peripheral blood. All receptors come from a woman aged 45-60 years with acute or convalescent COVID-19.

This clone was seen only once. The V and J genes are TRBV10-3 and TRBJ2-1, with 12 bases lining up with TRBD1. CDR3 size: 15 residues. V lost 2 bases, J lost 7 bases, and 3 bases stayed unmatched. From germline, CDR1 is ENHRY and CDR2 SYGVKD. In nucleotides, the CDR3 is TGTGCCATCAGTGAGGGGACAGGGGGCGTGAATGAGCAGTTCTTC. Residues: CAISEGTGGVNEQFF.

This clone was picked up one time. V and J are TRBV5-4 and TRBJ1-6; 10 bases match TRBD1. CDR3 length: 15 amino acids. Germline V lookup: CDR1 SGHNT, CDR2 YYREEE (reference sequence). Unmatched junction bases numbered 9, after V lost 4 bases and J lost 11 bases. CDR3 coding DNA: TGTGCCAGCAGCAGTCCGGGACAGGGGATAGCACCCCTCCACTTT. This encodes CASSSPGQGIAPLHF.

V and J are TRBV18 and TRBJ1-5, with a possible D match to TRBD1 (5 bases). Trimming cost V 8 bases and J 0 bases, with 11 bases left between them. Germline CDR1 KGHSH, CDR2 LQKENI. CDR3 length equals 14 residues. The DNA of the CDR3 is TGTGCCAGCGCGACAGAAAATAGCAATCAGCCCCAGCATTTT. It yields the protein CASATENSNQPQHF.

This chain links TRBV19 with TRBJ2-7, with TRBD2 as a possible D gene (5 bases). Germline V CDR1 and CDR2: LNHDA, SQIVND (reference sequence). Trimming removed 0 bases at V and 3 bases at J, with 9 bases between. CDR3 length: 14 amino acids. CDR3 in amino acids: CASSIDRGYYEQYF. The CDR3 DNA sequence: TGTGCCAGTAGTATAGATCGGGGTTACTACGAGCAGTACTTC.

The chain joins TRBV19 to TRBJ1-6, with TRBD1 identical over 8 bases. Germline V lookup: CDR1 LNHDA, CDR2 SQIVND (reference sequence). This CDR3 is 14 amino acids long. V lost 7 bases, J lost 7 bases, and 6 bases stayed unmatched. In nucleotides, the CDR3 is TGTGCCAGTACTACGGACAGGGCCAATTCACCCCTCCACTTT. Translation gives CASTTDRANSPLHF.

J is TRBJ2-5 and V is TRBV18; 13 bases line up with TRBD2. CDR3 length: 17 residues. The germline CDR1 and CDR2 sequences are KGHSH and LQKENI. Trimming at V came to 4 bases and at J to 2 bases, leaving 7 bases not matched to a gene. The CDR3 DNA is TGTGCCAGCTCACATGGACTAGCGGGAGCCCAACAAGAGACCCAGTACTTC. The encoded protein is CASSHGLAGAQQETQYF. Filled out from reference TRBV18 and TRBJ2-5, the complete variable domain reads NAGVMQNPRHLVRRRGQEARLRCSPMKGHSHVYWYRQLPEEGLKFMVYLQKENIIDESGMPKERFSAEFPKEGPSILRIQQVVRGDSAAYFCASSHGLAGAQQETQYFGPGTRLLVL.

The chain joins TRBV5-4 to TRBJ2-3; the match to TRBD1 covers 8 bases. Losses at the gene ends were 0 bases for V and 6 bases for J; bases not matched to a gene: 6. The CDR3 has 15 amino acids. The germline CDR1 and CDR2 sequences are SGHNT and YYREEE (reference sequence). CDR3 sequence: CASSLGAGGRDTQYF. The CDR3 DNA follows: TGTGCCAGCAGCTTGGGGGCAGGGGGCAGGGATACGCAGTATTTT.

The table lists this clone with a few counts. The chain joins TRBV6-5 to TRBJ1-5; D is unresolved. Trimming shortened V by 0 bases and J by 7 bases, and 7 bases separated the two germline ends. Germline CDR1 reads MNHEY; CDR2 reads SVGAGI. This CDR3 spans 13 amino acids. This CDR3 reads CASSYSGSQPQHF. DNA for the CDR3: TGTGCCAGCAGTTACTCGGGTAGCCAGCCCCAGCATTTT.

The V gene is TRBV10-2, the J gene TRBJ2-7; 8 bases align to TRBD2. CDR3 length: 13 residues. Germline lookup yields CDR1 WSHSY and CDR2 SAAADI. Trimming cost V 2 bases and J 6 bases; bases outside gene matches: 3. CDR3 sequence: CASSEPGGREQYF. The CDR3, as DNA: TGCGCCAGCAGTGAGCCGGGGGGGCGCGAGCAGTACTTC.

The rearrangement links TRBV2 to TRBJ2-6, with 7 bases lining up with TRBD1. This CDR3 comprises 15 residues. In germline, CDR1 is SNHLY, CDR2 FYNNEI. V was pared by 4 bases and J by 2 bases, with 2 bases of the junction left unmatched. The CDR3, as DNA: TGTGCCAGCAGTGGAACAGGGGCTGGGGCCAACGTCCTGACTTTC. This sequence encodes CASSGTGAGANVLTF.

V gene TRBV5-1 combines with J gene TRBJ2-7; TRBD1 aligns across 9 bases. Germline CDR1 and CDR2: SGHRS and YFSETQ. The CDR3 loop spans 16 amino acids. The ends lost 4 bases at V and 1 base at J; junction bases unmatched: 9. The CDR3 region has the DNA TGCGCCAGCAGCGTCCCATCCGGGACAGGGTCCTACGAGCAGTACTTC. Amino acids: CASSVPSGTGSYEQYF.

This chain connects TRBV2 to TRBJ1-6; 10 bases align to TRBD1. Germline V lookup: CDR1 SNHLY, CDR2 FYNNEI. J was trimmed by 6 bases and V by 8 bases; bases with no gene match: 10. CDR3 length: 16 amino acids. This CDR3 is CASDRGLGAGNSPLHF. DNA for the CDR3: TGTGCCAGCGACAGGGGGCTCGGCGCTGGTAATTCACCCCTCCACTTT.

The chain's CDR3 is CATSRESGVQETQYF. The DNA for the CDR3 is TGTGCCACCAGCAGAGAGTCAGGGGTACAAGAGACCCAGTACTTC. The V and J genes are TRBV15 and TRBJ2-5; tentative D call: TRBD1 (6 bases). From germline, CDR1 is LNHNV and CDR2 YYDKDF (reference sequence). The CDR3 contains 15 residues. Trimming cost V 0 bases and J 2 bases, with 10 bases left between them.

The chain joins TRBV12-3 or TRBV12-4 to TRBJ2-5, with unresolved D. There are 13 residues in the CDR3. Trimming removed 1 base from V and 4 bases from J, with 7 bases in between. The CDR3 DNA reads as TGTGCCAGCAGTTTAGGGGCACGAGAGACCCAGTACTTC. This encodes CASSLGARETQYF.

The V gene is TRBV5-8, the J gene TRBJ2-4; 7 positions match TRBD2. CDR3 size: 15 residues. V was clipped by 2 bases and J by 1 base; unmatched bases: 3. Looked up from germline, CDR1 is SGHTS and CDR2 is YDEGEE. The chain's CDR3 is CASSLRGGAKNIQYF. The CDR3 DNA follows: TGTGCCAGCAGCTTAAGGGGAGGGGCCAAAAACATTCAGTACTTC.